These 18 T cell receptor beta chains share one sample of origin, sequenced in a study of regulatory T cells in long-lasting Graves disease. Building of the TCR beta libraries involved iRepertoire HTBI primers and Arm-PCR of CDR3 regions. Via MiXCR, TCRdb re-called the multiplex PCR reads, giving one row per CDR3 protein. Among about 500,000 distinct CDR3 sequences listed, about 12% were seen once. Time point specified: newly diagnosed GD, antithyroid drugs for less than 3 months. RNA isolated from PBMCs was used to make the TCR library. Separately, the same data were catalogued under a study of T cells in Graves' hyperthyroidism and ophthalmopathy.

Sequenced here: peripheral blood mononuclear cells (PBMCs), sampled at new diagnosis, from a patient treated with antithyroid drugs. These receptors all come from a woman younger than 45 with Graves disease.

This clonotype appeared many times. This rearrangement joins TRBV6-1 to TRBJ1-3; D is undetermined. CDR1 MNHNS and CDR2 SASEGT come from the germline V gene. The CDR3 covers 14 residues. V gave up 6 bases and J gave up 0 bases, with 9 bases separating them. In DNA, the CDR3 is TGTGCCAGCAGGATACGGGACTCTGGAAACACCATATATTTT. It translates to CASRIRDSGNTIYF.

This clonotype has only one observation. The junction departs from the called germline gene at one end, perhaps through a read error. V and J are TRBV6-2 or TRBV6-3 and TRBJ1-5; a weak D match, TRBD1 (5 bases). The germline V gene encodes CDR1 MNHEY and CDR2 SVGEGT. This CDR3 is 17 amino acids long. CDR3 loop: CASSYDILGTSIQPQHF. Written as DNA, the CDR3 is TGTGCCAGCAGCTACGATATCCTTGGGACTAGCATTCAGCCCCAGCATTTT.

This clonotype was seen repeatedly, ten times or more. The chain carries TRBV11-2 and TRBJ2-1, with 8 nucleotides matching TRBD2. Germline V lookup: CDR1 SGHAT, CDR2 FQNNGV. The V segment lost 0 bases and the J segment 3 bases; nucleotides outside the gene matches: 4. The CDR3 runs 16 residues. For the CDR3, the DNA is TGTGCCAGCAGCTTAGATGTAGCGGGATACTACAATGAGCAGTTCTTC. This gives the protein CASSLDVAGYYNEQFF.

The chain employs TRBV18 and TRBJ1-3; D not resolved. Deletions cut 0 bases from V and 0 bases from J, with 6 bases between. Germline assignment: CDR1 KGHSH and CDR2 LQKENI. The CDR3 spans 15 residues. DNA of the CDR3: TGTGCCAGCTCACCACCGGGGATCTCTGGAAACACCATATATTTT. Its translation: CASSPPGISGNTIYF.

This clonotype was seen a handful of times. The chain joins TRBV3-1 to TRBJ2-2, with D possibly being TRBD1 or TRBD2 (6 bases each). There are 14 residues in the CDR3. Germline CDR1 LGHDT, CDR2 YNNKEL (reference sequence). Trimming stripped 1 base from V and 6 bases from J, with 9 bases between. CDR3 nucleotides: TGTGCCAGCAGCCAAGCCGGGGGCCCCGGGGAGCTGTTTTTT. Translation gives CASSQAGGPGELFF.

The CDR3 DNA is TGCGCCAGCAGCCCCTCGGGACAGGGCACTAATGAAAAACTGTTTTTT. Translating it yields CASSPSGQGTNEKLFF. The V gene is TRBV5-1, the J gene TRBJ1-4; 9 bases are a match to TRBD1. In germline, CDR1 is SGHRS, CDR2 YFSETQ. This CDR3 contains 16 residues. Trimming took 4 bases from V and 2 from J; bases not matched to a gene: 6. Filled out from reference TRBV5-1 and TRBJ1-4, the complete variable domain reads KAGVTQTPRYLIKTRGQQVTLSCSPISGHRSVSWYQQTPGQGLQFLFEYFSETQRNKGNFPGRFSGRQFSNSRSEMNVSTLELGDSALYLCASSPSGQGTNEKLFFGSGTQLSVL.

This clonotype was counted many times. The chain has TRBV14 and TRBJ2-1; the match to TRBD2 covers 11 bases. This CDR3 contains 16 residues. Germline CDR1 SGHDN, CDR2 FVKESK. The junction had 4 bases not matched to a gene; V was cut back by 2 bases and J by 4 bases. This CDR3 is CASSQPGLAAYNEQFF. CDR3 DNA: TGTGCCAGCAGCCAACCGGGACTAGCGGCATACAATGAGCAGTTCTTC.

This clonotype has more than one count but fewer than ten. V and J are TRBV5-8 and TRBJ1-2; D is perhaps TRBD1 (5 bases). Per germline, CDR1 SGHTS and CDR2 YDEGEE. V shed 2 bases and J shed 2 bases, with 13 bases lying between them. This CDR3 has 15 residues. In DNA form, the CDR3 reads TGTGCCAGCAGCTTTCTCCTGGGACGGAACTATGGCTACACCTTC. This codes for CASSFLLGRNYGYTF.

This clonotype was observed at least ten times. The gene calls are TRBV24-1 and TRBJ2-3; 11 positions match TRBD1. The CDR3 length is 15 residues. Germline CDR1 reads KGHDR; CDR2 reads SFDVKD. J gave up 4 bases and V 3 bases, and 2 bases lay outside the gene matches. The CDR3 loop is CATSDPGQGADTQYF. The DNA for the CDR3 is TGTGCCACCAGTGATCCGGGACAGGGGGCAGATACGCAGTATTTT.

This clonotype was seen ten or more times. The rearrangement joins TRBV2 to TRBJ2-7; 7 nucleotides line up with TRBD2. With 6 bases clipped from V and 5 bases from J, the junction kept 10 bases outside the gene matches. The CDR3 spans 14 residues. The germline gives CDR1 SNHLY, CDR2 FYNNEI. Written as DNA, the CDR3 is TGTGCCAGCAGCCTTTTGAGGACTAGTGACGAGCAGTACTTC. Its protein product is CASSLLRTSDEQYF.

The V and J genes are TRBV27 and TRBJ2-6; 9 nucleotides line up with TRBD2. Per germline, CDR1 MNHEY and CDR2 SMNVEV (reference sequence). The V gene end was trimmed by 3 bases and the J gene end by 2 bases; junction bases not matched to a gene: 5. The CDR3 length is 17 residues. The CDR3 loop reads CASSFNSGRPGANVLTF. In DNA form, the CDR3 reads TGTGCCAGCAGTTTTAATAGCGGGAGACCTGGGGCCAACGTCCTGACTTTC.

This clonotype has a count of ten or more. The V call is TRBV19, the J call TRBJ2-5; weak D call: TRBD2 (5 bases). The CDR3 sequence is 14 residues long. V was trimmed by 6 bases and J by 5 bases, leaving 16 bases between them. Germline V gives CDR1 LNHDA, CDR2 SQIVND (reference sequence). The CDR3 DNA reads TGTGCCAGTAGCACCGGAGACGGGGTGGAGACCCAGTACTTC. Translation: CASSTGDGVETQYF.

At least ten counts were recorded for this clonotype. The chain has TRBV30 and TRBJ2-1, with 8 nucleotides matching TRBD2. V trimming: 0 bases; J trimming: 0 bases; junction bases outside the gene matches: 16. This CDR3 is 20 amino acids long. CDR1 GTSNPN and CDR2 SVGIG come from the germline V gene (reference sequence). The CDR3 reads CAWSVREGYVSGRSYNEQFF. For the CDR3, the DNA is TGTGCCTGGAGTGTACGGGAGGGTTACGTAAGCGGGCGCTCCTACAATGAGCAGTTCTTC.

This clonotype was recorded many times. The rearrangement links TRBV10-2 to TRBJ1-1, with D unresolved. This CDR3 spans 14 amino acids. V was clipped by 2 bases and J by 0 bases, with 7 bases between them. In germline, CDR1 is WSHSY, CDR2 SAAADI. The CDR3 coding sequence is TGCGCCAGCAGTGAGATGCACCTGAACACTGAAGCTTTCTTT. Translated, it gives CASSEMHLNTEAFF.

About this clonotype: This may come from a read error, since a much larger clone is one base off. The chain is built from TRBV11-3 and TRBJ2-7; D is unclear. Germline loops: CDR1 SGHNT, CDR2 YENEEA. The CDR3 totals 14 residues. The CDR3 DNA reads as TGTGCCAGCAGCTTTCGTCGGGCGTTCCACGAGCAGTGCTTC. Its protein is CASSFRRAFHEQCF.

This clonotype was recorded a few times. The chain's CDR3 is CASSLYRHAKSYNEQFF. CDR3 DNA sequence: TGTGCCAGCAGCTTGTACCGGCACGCCAAGTCGTACAATGAGCAGTTCTTC. V gene TRBV7-9 combines with J gene TRBJ2-1, with D uncertain. Germline V gene sequence: CDR1 SEHNR, CDR2 FQNEAQ (reference sequence). V was cut by 3 bases and J by 4 bases, with 19 bases left in between. The CDR3 has 17 amino acids.

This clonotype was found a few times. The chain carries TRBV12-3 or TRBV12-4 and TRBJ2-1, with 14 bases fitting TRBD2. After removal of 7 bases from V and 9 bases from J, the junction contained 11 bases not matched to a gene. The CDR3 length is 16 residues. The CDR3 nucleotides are TGTGCCAGCACCCTATATAGACTAGCGGGAGGGGGTGAGCAGTTCTTC. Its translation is CASTLYRLAGGGEQFF.

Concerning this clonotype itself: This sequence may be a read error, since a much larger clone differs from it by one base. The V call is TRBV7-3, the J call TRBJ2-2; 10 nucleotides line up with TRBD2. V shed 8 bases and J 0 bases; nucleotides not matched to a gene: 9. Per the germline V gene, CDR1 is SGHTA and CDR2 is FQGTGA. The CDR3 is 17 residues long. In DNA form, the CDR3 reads TGTGCCAGCGGCCCACATACTAGCGGGGCGAACACCGGGGAGCTGTTTTTT. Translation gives CASGPHTSGANTGELFF.